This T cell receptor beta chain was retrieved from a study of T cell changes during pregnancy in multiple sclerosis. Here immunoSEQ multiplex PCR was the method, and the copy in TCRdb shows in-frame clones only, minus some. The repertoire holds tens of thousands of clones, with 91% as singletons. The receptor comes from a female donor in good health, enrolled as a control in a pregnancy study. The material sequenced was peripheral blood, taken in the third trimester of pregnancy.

CDR3 loop: CASSEPGDAGYGYTF. In DNA form, the CDR3 reads TGTGCCAGCAGTGAACCCGGTGATGCTGGCTATGGCTACACCTTC. V usage is TRBV25-1 and J usage is TRBJ1-2; D remains ambiguous. Germline assignment: CDR1 MGHDK and CDR2 SYGVNS. This CDR3 contains 15 residues. Between the trimmed V and J ends, which lost 2 bases and 4 bases, there was a span of 14 bases.